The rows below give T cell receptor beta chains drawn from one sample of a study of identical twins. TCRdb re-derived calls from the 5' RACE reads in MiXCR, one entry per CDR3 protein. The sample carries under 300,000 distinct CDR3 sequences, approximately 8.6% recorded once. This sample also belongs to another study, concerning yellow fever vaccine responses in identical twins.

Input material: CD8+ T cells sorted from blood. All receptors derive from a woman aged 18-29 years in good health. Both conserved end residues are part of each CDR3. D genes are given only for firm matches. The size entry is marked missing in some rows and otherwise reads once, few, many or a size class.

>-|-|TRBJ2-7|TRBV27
CASSLLRTTEQYF
TGTGCCAGCAGTTTATTACGGACGACCGAGCAGTACTTC
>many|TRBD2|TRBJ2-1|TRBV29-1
CSVAVAGNIDEQFF
TGCAGCGTTGCCGTAGCGGGTAATATCGATGAGCAGTTCTTC
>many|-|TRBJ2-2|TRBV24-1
CATKAGTYSTGELFF
TGTGCCACAAAAGCCGGGACATATAGCACCGGGGAGCTGTTTTTT
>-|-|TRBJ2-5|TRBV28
CASSLWLRAEETQYF
TGTGCCAGCAGTTTATGGCTACGGGCCGAAGAGACCCAGTACTTC
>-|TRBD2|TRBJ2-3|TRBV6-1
CASSVAGRLADTQYF
TGTGCCAGCAGTGTAGCGGGTCGCTTGGCAGATACGCAGTATTTT
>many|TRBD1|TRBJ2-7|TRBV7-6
CASSSRQGPPYEQYF
TGTGCCAGCAGCTCTCGACAGGGGCCTCCCTACGAGCAGTACTTC
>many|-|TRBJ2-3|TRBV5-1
CASRREARDTQYF
TGCGCCAGCAGAAGGGAAGCGAGGGATACGCAGTATTTT
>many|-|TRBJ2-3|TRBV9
CASSEGPGTDTQYF
TGTGCCAGCAGCGAGGGGCCCGGCACAGATACGCAGTATTTT
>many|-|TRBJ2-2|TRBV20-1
CSARRANTGELFF
TGCAGTGCTAGACGCGCGAACACCGGGGAGCTGTTTTTT
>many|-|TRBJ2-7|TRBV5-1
CASSSPGRPNEQYF
TGCGCCAGCAGCTCCCCAGGGCGCCCCAACGAGCAGTACTTC
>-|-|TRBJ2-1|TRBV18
CASSPVGYNEQFF
TGTGCCAGCTCACCGGTTGGGTACAATGAGCAGTTCTTC
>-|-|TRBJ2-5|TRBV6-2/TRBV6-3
CASSPIQGIQETQYF
TGTGCCAGCAGCCCTATCCAGGGAATCCAAGAGACCCAGTACTTC
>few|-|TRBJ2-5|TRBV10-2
CASTSGDRETQYF
TGCGCCAGCACCTCAGGGGATCGGGAGACCCAGTACTTC
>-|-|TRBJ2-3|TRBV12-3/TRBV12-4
CASREQETDTQYF
TGTGCCAGCAGGGAGCAAGAAACAGATACGCAGTATTTT
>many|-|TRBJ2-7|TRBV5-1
CASSKGTLETYEQYF
TGCGCCAGCAGCAAGGGGACTTTAGAGACCTACGAGCAGTACTTC
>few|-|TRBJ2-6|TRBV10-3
CATIPGRRGSSGANVLTF
TGTGCCACCATACCGGGGCGCCGGGGTAGCTCTGGGGCCAACGTCCTGACTTTC
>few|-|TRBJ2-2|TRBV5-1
CASFTGPAVDPGELFF
TGCGCCAGTTTTACGGGACCTGCAGTGGACCCCGGGGAGCTGTTTTTT
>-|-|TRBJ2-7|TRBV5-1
CASSLEGVPYEQYF
TGCGCCAGCAGCTTGGAAGGGGTACCCTACGAGCAGTACTTC
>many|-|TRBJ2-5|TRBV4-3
CASSQDKKTQYF
TGCGCCAGCAGCCAAGATAAAAAGACCCAGTACTTC
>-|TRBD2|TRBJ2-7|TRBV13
CASSTAGEQYF
TGTGCCAGCAGCACAGCGGGGGAGCAGTACTTC
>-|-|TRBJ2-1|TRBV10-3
CAIRGSTYNEQFF
TGTGCCATCAGGGGGAGCACCTACAATGAGCAGTTCTTC
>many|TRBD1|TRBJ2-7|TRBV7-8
CASSSTGTGSYEQYF
TGTGCCAGCAGCTCCACCGGGACAGGATCCTACGAGCAGTACTTC
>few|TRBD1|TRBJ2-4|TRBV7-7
CASSAGQGNIQYF
TGTGCTAGCAGCGCGGGACAGGGAAACATTCAGTACTTC
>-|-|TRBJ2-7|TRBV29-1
CSVEDLGSEQYF
TGCAGCGTTGAAGATCTTGGGTCCGAGCAGTACTTC
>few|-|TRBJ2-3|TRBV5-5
CASSLEVPHPQFTQYF
TGTGCCAGCAGCTTGGAGGTCCCGCACCCGCAGTTTACGCAGTATTTT
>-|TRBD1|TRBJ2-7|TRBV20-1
CSARIKDRNYEQYF
TGCAGTGCTAGAATTAAGGACAGGAACTACGAGCAGTACTTC
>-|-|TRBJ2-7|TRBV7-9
CASSPDTGNSYEQYF
TGTGCCAGCAGCCCAGATACAGGGAACTCCTACGAGCAGTACTTC
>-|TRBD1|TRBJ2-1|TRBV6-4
CASSVEGTGGRNEQFF
TGTGCCAGCAGTGTGGAAGGGACAGGGGGCAGGAATGAGCAGTTCTTC
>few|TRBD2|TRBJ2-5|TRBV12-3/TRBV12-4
CASSLGGLAEGQETQYF
TGTGCCAGCAGTTTGGGGGGACTAGCGGAGGGACAAGAGACCCAGTACTTC
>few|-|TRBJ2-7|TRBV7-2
CASSIAHLAGGEQYF
TGTGCCAGCAGCATAGCACACCTCGCCGGTGGAGAGCAGTACTTC
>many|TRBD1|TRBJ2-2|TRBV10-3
CAIGDWTGENTGELFF
TGTGCCATCGGGGATTGGACAGGGGAGAACACCGGGGAGCTGTTTTTT
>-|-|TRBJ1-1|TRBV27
CASSVVGAEAFF
TGTGCCAGCAGTGTTGTGGGAGCTGAAGCTTTCTTT